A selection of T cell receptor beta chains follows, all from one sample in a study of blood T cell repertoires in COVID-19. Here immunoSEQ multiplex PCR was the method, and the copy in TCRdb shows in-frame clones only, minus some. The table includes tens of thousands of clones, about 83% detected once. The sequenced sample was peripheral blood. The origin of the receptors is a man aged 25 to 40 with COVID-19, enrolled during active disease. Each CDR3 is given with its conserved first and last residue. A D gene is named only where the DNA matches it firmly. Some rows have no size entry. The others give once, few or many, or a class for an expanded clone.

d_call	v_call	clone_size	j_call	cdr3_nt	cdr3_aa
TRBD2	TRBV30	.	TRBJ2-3	TGTGCCTGGAGTCTAGCGGGAGCAGATACGCAGTATTTT	CAWSLAGADTQYF
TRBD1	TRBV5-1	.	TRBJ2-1	TGCGCCAGCAGCTTGGTGCGGACAGGGAGAGATGAGCAGTTCTTC	CASSLVRTGRDEQFF
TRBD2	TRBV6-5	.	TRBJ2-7	TGTGCCAGCAGTTCCCTCCCGGGCGGGAGTTCCTACGAGCAGTACTTC	CASSSLPGGSSYEQYF
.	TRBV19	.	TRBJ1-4	TGTGCCAGTAGTATCTACAGGGAGAGAGGCGAAAAACTGTTTTTT	CASSIYRERGEKLFF
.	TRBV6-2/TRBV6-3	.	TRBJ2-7	TGTGCCAGCAGTTACCCTACCTACGAGCAGTACTTC	CASSYPTYEQYF
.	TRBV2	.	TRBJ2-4	TGTGCCAGCAGTGAAGCGCGGGCGATAGCCAAAAACATTCAGTACTTC	CASSEARAIAKNIQYF
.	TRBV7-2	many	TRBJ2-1	TGTGCCAGCAGAGGAGGGGTAGAATCCTACAATGAGCAGTTCTTC	CASRGGVESYNEQFF
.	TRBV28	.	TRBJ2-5	TGTGCCAGCATGAGGTCAGGGGCCGTGGAGACCCAGTACTTC	CASMRSGAVETQYF
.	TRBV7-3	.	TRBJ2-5	TGTGCCAGCAGCTTAATTGACAGCGAGCTACAAGAGACCCAGTACTTC	CASSLIDSELQETQYF
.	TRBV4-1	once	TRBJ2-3	TGCGCCAGCAGCCGGGGGGACCGTAGCACAGATACGCAGTATTTT	CASSRGDRSTDTQYF
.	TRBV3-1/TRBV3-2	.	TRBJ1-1	TGTGCCAGCAGCCAAGAACGGGGGAGAGGGCAGAACACTGAAGCTTTCTTT	CASSQERGRGQNTEAFF
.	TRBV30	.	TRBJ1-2	TGTGCCTGGACTTCTAAGGGGCGGTATGGCTACACCTTC	CAWTSKGRYGYTF
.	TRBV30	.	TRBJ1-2	TGTGCCTGGAGTGTATCCGGGACTTATGGCTACACCTTC	CAWSVSGTYGYTF
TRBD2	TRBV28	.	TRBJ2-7	TGTGCCAGCAGTTTACGGCTAGCGGGAGTCTCCGAGCAGTACTTC	CASSLRLAGVSEQYF
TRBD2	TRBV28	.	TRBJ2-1	TGTGCCAGAGAGTGGACTAGCGGGAGGACGGATGAGCAGTTCTTC	CAREWTSGRTDEQFF
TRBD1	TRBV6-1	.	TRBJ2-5	TGTGCCAGCAGTGAAGCGATAGGACAGGGAGGACGGGAGACCCAGTACTTC	CASSEAIGQGGRETQYF
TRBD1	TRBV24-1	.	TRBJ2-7	TGTGCCACCAGTGACTCGACAGGGGGCGCGCGCTTGGGCGAGCAGTACTTC	CATSDSTGGARLGEQYF
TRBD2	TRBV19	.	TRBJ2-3	TGTGCCAGTAGTCGGGGACTAGCGGGTCCAGATACGCAGTATTTT	CASSRGLAGPDTQYF
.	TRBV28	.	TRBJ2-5	TGTGCCAGCCGTGACTCCCGAGTCCCCCAAGAGACCCAGTACTTC	CASRDSRVPQETQYF
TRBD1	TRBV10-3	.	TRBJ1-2	TGTGCCATCAGTAAGGGACAGGGGGCGTCTAACTATGGCTACACCTTC	CAISKGQGASNYGYTF
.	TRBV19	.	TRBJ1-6	TGTGCCAGTAGACTCCACCATAGGGTAGGGGATCGCTCACCCCTCCACTTT	CASRLHHRVGDRSPLHF
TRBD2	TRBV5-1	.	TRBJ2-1	TGCGCCAGGAGGCTACGGGAGGGTAATGAGCAGTTCTTC	CARRLREGNEQFF
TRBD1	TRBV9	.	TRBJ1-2	TGTGCCAGCAGCGGACAACAGGGGGGAGCTGATGGCTACACCTTC	CASSGQQGGADGYTF
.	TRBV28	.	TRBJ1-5	TGTGCCAGCAGTCACAGCGGGACTTCCAAAACCCATCAGCCCCAGCATTTT	CASSHSGTSKTHQPQHF
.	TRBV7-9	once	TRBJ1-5	TGTGCCAGCAGCCAAGGCGGCGTCAATCAGCCCCAGCATTTT	CASSQGGVNQPQHF
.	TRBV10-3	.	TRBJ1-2	TGTGCCATCAGTGAGAGGACAAATCGGGACTATGGCTACACCTTC	CAISERTNRDYGYTF
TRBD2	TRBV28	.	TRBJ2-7	TGTGCCAGCAGCCCAAGGAGCGGGAGCTACGAGCAGTACTTC	CASSPRSGSYEQYF
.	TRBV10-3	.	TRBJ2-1	TGTGCCATCAGTGGCGCTGTAAGCTCCTACAATGAGCAGTTCTTC	CAISGAVSSYNEQFF
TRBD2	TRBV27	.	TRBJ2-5	TGTGCCAGCAGTCTGAGATTAGGACTAGACCAAGAGACCCAGTACTTC	CASSLRLGLDQETQYF
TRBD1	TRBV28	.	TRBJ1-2	TGTGCCAGCAGTCGACCGACAGGGGCCGACTATGGCTACACCTTC	CASSRPTGADYGYTF
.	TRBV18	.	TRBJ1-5	TGTGCCAGCTCACCAGCGGACAGTAGCAATCAGCCCCAGCATTTT	CASSPADSSNQPQHF
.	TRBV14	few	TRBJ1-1	TGTGCCAGCAGCCAACAAACAATACGGGGGACTGAAGCTTTCTTT	CASSQQTIRGTEAFF
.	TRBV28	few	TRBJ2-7	TGTGCCAGCAGTTTAGGGACAACCTACGAGCAGTACTTC	CASSLGTTYEQYF
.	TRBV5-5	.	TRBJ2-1	TGTGCCAGCAGCTTGGCAGGGGTTAGGTTGGACGATGAGCAGTTCTTC	CASSLAGVRLDDEQFF
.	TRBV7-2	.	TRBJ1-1	TGTGCCAGCAGCTCCCAGGGAAACACTGAAGCTTTCTTT	CASSSQGNTEAFF
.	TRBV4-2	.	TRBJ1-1	TGTGCCAGCAGCCAAGAGGAGAGGGCTGAAGCTTTCTTT	CASSQEERAEAFF
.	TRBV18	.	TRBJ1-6	TGTGCCAGCTCACCCGCGCGGCAAAGAAATAATTCACCCCTCCACTTT	CASSPARQRNNSPLHF
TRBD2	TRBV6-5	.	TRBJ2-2	TGTGCCAGCAGTTACTCGGCTAGCGGGAGAACCGGGGAGCTGTTTTTT	CASSYSASGRTGELFF
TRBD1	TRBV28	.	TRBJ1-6	TGTGCCAGCAGTTTTGGACAGGGGACTTCACCCCTCCACTTT	CASSFGQGTSPLHF
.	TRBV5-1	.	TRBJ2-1	TGCGCCAGCAGCACCGGAGGGGGCGGATACAATGAGCAGTTCTTC	CASSTGGGGYNEQFF
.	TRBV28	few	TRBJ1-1	TGTGCCAGCAGTAGCGTGAACACTGAAGCTTTCTTT	CASSSVNTEAFF
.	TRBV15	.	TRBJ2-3	TGTGCCACCAGGGCAACAGGAGATACGCAGTATTTT	CATRATGDTQYF
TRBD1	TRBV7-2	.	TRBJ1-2	TGTGCCAGCAGCTCGAAAAGGACAGGGACTGGTGGCTACACCTTC	CASSSKRTGTGGYTF
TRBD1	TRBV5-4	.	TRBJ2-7	TGTGCCAGCAGCTCGGGGACAGGACTCATTTACGAGCAGTACTTC	CASSSGTGLIYEQYF
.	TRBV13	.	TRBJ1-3	TGTGCCAGCGAGCAGTTATCCAGGGGCGCTGGAAACACCATATATTTT	CASEQLSRGAGNTIYF
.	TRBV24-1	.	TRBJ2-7	TGTGCCACCAGTGATGGGGGATCGGGGGACTTCTACGAGCAGTACTTC	CATSDGGSGDFYEQYF
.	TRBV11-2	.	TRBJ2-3	TGTGCCAGCAGCTTAGACAGGGGAGCCGGAGATACGCAGTATTTT	CASSLDRGAGDTQYF
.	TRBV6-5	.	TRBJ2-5	TGTGCCAGCGGACGACAGGTTCAAGAGACCCAGTACTTC	CASGRQVQETQYF
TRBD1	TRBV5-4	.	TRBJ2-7	TGTGCCAGCAGCCAGGGACAGGGGTCCTACGAGCAGTACTTC	CASSQGQGSYEQYF
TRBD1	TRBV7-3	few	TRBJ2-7	TGTGCCAGCAGTTCCGGGACAGGGACCTACGAGCAGTACTTC	CASSSGTGTYEQYF
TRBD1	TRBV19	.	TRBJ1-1	TGTGCCAGTAGTGGGGACAGGGCGAGTACTGAAGCTTTCTTT	CASSGDRASTEAFF
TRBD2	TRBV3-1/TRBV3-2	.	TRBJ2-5	TGTGCCAGCAGCCAAGATACTAGCGGGGGGTATCGAGAGACCCAGTACTTC	CASSQDTSGGYRETQYF
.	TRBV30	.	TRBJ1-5	TGTGCCTGGAGTGTAATAGGCAGGGCCTCTATGTCAGACCAGCCCCAGCATTTT	CAWSVIGRASMSDQPQHF
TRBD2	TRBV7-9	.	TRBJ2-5	TGTGCCAGCAGCTTAGTGGGGGTTCCTAGCGGGAGAGGAAAGACCCAGTACTTC	CASSLVGVPSGRGKTQYF
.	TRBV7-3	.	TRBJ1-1	TGTGCCAGCAGCGGGGAGTTCACTGAAGCTTTCTTT	CASSGEFTEAFF
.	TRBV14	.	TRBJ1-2	TGTGCCAGCAGCCAAGCGGGATTAGGGGGCTACACCTTC	CASSQAGLGGYTF
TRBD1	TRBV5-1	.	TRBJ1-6	TGCGCCAGCAGCTTGGCTCAGGGGGCTAATTCACCCCTCCACTTT	CASSLAQGANSPLHF
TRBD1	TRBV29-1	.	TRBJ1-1	TGCAGCGTTATCCCGGGACAGGGAGGCACTGAAGCTTTCTTT	CSVIPGQGGTEAFF
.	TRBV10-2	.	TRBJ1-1	TGCGCCAGCAGTGACAGGGGCTTCACTGAAGCTTTCTTT	CASSDRGFTEAFF
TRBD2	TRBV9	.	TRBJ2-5	TGTGCCAGCAACCCCGGGACTATCGGGGAGACCCAGTACTTC	CASNPGTIGETQYF